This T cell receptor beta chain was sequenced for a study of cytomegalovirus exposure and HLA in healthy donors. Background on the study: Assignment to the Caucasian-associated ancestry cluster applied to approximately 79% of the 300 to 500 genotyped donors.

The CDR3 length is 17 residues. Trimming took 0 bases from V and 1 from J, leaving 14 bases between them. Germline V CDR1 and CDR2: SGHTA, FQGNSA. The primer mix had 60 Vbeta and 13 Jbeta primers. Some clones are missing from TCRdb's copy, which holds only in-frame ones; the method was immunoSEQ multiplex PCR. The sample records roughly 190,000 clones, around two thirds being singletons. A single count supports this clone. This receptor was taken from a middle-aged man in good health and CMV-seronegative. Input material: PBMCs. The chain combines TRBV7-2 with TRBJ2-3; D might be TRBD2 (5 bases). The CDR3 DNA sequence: TGTGCCAGCAGCTTAGCGCCTCTGGGAGCGGGCACAGATACGCAGTATTTT. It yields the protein CASSLAPLGAGTDTQYF.